This T cell receptor (beta chain) is drawn from a study of blood T cells in healthy people across ages. Study conclusions and caveats: PBMCs left unsorted prevented a conclusive naive versus antigen-experienced comparison.

To note about this clonotype: The antigen remains undetermined.

Primed by a sample-barcoded 5' primer and a J-beta primer mix, a second PCR proceeded for about 6 to 12 cycles. Unique molecular identifiers of 12 random nucleotides labeled each cDNA. TCRdb independently ran MiXCR on the 5' RACE reads; one entry per CDR3 protein. The profile shows 700,000 to 900,000 distinct CDR3 sequences, around 24% of them singletons. Whenever a sample was processed, at least 6.5 million PBMCs were isolated. There are 15 residues in the CDR3. The ends were cut back, 7 bases at V and 3 bases at J, with 18 bases in the middle. In addition, the sample was reused for a study of T cells of mothers and their children. In that study: Related mother-child pairs showed slightly higher but non-significant overlap than unrelated pairs.

The TCR sequence derives from a boy aged 5 to 17 in good health. The chain has TRBV12-3 or TRBV12-4 and TRBJ1-2; no clear D gene. Sequences were obtained from blood. The CDR3 DNA reads as TGTGCCAGCAACCGTCCCCACTACGGGGACTATGGCTACACCTTC. Residues: CASNRPHYGDYGYTF.